This section outlines one TCR beta chain sequence together with its context. The sample originates from a study of cytomegalovirus exposure and HLA in healthy donors. Study background: Ancestry clustering placed around 81% of about 400 genotyped donors in the Caucasian-associated cluster.

PCR used 60 Vbeta primers and 13 Jbeta primers. TCRdb's copy holds only in-frame clones and misses some; the assay was immunoSEQ multiplex PCR. The specimen's table records 130,000 or so clones. CDR3 length: 13 amino acids. CDR1 and CDR2 from the germline V gene are SGHVS and FQNEAQ. Trimming shortened V by 7 bases and J by 6 bases, and 15 bases separated the two germline ends. It was healthy bone marrow donors who served as donors. The sequence was collected from a woman aged 40 to 49 in good health and CMV-seropositive. V is TRBV7-8 and J is TRBJ1-1; D is perhaps TRBD1 (5 bases). What was sequenced was PBMCs. The CDR3 loop is CASTWGGKAEAFF. CDR3 nucleotides: TGTGCCAGCACTTGGGGGGGGAAGGCTGAAGCTTTCTTT.